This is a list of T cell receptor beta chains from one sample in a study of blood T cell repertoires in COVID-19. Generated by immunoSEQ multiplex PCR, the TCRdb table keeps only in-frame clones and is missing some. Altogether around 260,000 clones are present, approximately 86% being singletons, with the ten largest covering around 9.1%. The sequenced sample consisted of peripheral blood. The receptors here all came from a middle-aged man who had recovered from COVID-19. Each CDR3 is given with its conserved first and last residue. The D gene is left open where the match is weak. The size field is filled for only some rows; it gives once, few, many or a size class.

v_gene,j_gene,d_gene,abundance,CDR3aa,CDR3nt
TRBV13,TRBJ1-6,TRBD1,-,CASSSGQGNSPLHF,TGTGCCAGCAGCTCTGGACAGGGTAATTCACCCCTCCACTTT
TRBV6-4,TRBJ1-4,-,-,CASSDLTGNEKLFF,TGTGCCAGCAGTGACTTGACAGGCAATGAAAAACTGTTTTTT
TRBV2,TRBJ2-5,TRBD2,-,CASSAQLAGEYETQYF,TGTGCCAGCAGTGCCCAACTAGCGGGAGAATACGAGACCCAGTACTTC
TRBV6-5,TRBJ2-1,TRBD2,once,CASSPTSGPYNEQFF,TGTGCCAGCAGCCCGACTAGCGGGCCCTACAATGAGCAGTTCTTC
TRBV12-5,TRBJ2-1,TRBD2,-,CASGLGSGGASNEQFF,TGTGCTAGTGGTTTGGGTAGCGGGGGGGCTTCTAATGAGCAGTTCTTC
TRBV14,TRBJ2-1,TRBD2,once,CASSVLAGPYNEQFF,TGTGCCAGCAGTGTCCTAGCGGGGCCCTACAATGAGCAGTTCTTC
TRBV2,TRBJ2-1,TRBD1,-,CADEVGTGSYNEQFF,TGTGCCGACGAGGTGGGGACAGGGTCCTACAATGAGCAGTTCTTC
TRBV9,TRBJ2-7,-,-,CASSVGLSTYEQYF,TGTGCCAGCAGCGTAGGCCTATCGACCTACGAGCAGTACTTC
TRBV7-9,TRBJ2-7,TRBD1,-,CASSSDRIGEQYF,TGTGCCAGCAGCTCGGACAGGATAGGCGAGCAGTACTTC
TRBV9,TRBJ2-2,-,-,CASSGGNPNTGELFF,TGTGCCAGCAGCGGAGGGAACCCGAACACCGGGGAGCTGTTTTTT
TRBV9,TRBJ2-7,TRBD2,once,CASSPRLAGYYEQYF,TGTGCCAGCAGCCCTCGACTAGCGGGGTACTACGAGCAGTACTTC
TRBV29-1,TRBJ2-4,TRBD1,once,CSVGQLAKNIQYF,TGCAGCGTGGGACAGCTAGCCAAAAACATTCAGTACTTC
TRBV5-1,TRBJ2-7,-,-,CASSLGDFNYEQYF,TGCGCCAGCAGCTTGGGGGACTTTAACTACGAGCAGTACTTC
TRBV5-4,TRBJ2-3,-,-,CASSLIGTDTQYF,TGTGCCAGCAGCTTGATAGGCACAGATACGCAGTATTTT
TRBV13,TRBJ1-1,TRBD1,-,CASSLVARQGATEAFF,TGTGCCAGCAGCTTAGTAGCCCGACAGGGGGCCACTGAAGCTTTCTTT
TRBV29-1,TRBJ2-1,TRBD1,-,CSVETGPGGSHEQFF,TGCAGCGTTGAGACCGGGCCAGGGGGATCCCATGAGCAGTTCTTC
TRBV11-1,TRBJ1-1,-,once,CASSRLRGEAFF,TGTGCCAGCAGCCGCCTTCGAGGTGAAGCTTTCTTT
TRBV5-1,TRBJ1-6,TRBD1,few,CASSGSQGASRSPLHF,TGCGCCAGCAGCGGTTCCCAGGGGGCAAGTCGTTCACCCCTCCACTTT
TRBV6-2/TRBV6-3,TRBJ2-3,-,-,CASSYGRGGVTQYF,TGTGCCAGCAGTTACGGGCGGGGAGGAGTTACGCAGTATTTT
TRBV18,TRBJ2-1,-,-,CASSVSLLAHNEQFF,TGTGCCAGCTCAGTAAGTTTACTAGCCCACAATGAGCAGTTCTTC
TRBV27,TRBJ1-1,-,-,CASSLTLFNTEAFF,TGTGCCAGCAGTCTGACACTCTTTAACACTGAAGCTTTCTTT
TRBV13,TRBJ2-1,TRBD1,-,CASSLPGQGTMGSYNEQFF,TGTGCCAGCAGCTTACCGGGACAGGGGACCATGGGCTCCTACAATGAGCAGTTCTTC
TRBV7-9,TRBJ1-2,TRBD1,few,CASSLGLRTGYGYTF,TGTGCCAGCAGCTTAGGGCTTCGGACAGGCTATGGCTACACCTTC
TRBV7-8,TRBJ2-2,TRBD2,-,CASSFAGTSHTGELFF,TGTGCCAGCAGCTTTGCCGGGACTAGTCATACCGGGGAGCTGTTTTTT
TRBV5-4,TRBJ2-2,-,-,CASSLGGESTGELFF,TGTGCCAGCAGCTTGGGGGGAGAGAGCACCGGGGAGCTGTTTTTT
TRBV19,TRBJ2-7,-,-,CASSIGRGYEQYF,TGTGCCAGTAGTATAGGCAGAGGCTACGAGCAGTACTTC
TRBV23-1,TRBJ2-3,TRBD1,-,CASSQSRSGDRITDTQYF,TGCGCCAGCAGTCAATCGAGGTCCGGGGACAGAATCACAGATACGCAGTATTTT
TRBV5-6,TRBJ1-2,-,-,CASSLGGQGNYGYTF,TGTGCCAGCAGCTTGGGGGGTCAGGGGAACTATGGCTACACCTTC
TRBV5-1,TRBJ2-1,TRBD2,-,CASSSQTLGLARNEQFF,TGCGCCAGCAGCTCCCAGACCCTCGGACTAGCGCGGAATGAGCAGTTCTTC
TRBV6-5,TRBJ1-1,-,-,CASGDPGLRGAFF,TGTGCCAGCGGAGACCCAGGGTTGCGAGGAGCTTTCTTT